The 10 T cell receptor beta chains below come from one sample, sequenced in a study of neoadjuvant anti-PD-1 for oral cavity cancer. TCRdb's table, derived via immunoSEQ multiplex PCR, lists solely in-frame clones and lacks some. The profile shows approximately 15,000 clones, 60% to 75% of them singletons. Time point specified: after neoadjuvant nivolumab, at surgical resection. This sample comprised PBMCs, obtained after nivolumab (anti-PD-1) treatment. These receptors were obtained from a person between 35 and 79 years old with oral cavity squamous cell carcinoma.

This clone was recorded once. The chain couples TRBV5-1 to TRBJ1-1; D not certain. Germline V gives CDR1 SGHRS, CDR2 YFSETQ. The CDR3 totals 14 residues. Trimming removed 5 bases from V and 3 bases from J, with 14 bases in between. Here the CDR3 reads CASSFFPSDTEAFF. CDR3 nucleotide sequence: TGCGCCAGCAGTTTCTTTCCCAGCGACACTGAAGCTTTCTTT. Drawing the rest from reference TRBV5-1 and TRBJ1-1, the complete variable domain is KAGVTQTPRYLIKTRGQQVTLSCSPISGHRSVSWYQQTPGQGLQFLFEYFSETQRNKGNFPGRFSGRQFSNSRSEMNVSTLELGDSALYLCASSFFPSDTEAFFGQGTRLTVV.

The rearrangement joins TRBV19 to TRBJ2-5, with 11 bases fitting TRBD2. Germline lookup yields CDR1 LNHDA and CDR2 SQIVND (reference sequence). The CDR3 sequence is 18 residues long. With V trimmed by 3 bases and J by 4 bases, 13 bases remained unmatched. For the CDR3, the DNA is TGTGCCAGTAGTATGGACGGACTAGCGGGCCTACCTAGAGAGACCCAGTACTTC. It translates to CASSMDGLAGLPRETQYF. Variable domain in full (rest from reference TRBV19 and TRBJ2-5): DGGITQSPKYLFRKEGQNVTLSCEQNLNHDAMYWYRQDPGQGLRLIYYSQIVNDFQKGDIAEGYSVSREKKESFPLTVTSAQKNPTAFYLCASSMDGLAGLPRETQYFGPGTRLLVL.

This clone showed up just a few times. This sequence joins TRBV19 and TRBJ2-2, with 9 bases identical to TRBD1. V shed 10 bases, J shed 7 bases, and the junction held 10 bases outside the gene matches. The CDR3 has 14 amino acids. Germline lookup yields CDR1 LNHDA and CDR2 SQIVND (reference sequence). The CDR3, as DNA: TGTGCCACCCAGGGACAGGGTGGTGTCGGGGAGCTGTTTTTT. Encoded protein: CATQGQGGVGELFF.

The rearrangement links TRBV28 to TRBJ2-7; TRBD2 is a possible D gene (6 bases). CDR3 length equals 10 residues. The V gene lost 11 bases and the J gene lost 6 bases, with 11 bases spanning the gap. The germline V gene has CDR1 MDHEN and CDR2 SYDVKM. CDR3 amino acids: CAGGALEQYF. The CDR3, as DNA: TGTGCCGGAGGGGCCCTCGAGCAGTACTTC.

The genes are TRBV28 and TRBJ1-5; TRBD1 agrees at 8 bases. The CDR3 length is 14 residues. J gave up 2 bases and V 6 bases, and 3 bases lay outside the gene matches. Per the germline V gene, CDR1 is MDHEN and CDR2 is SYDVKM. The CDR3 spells CASSSGQGNQPQHF. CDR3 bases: TGTGCCAGCAGCTCGGGACAGGGCAATCAGCCCCAGCATTTT. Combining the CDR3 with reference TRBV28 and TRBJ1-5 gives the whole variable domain DVKVTQSSRYLVKRTGEKVFLECVQDMDHENMFWYRQDPGLGLRLIYFSYDVKMKEKGDIPEGYSVSREKKERFSLILESASTNQTSMYLCASSSGQGNQPQHFGDGTRLSIL.

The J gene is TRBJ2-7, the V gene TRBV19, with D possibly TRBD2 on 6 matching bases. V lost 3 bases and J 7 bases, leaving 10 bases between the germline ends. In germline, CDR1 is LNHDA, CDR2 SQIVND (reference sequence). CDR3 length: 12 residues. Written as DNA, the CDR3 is TGTGCCAGTAGTATCGGAGGGAGAGAGCAGTACTTC. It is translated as CASSIGGREQYF. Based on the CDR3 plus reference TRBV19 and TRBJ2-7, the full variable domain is DGGITQSPKYLFRKEGQNVTLSCEQNLNHDAMYWYRQDPGQGLRLIYYSQIVNDFQKGDIAEGYSVSREKKESFPLTVTSAQKNPTAFYLCASSIGGREQYFGPGTRLTVT.

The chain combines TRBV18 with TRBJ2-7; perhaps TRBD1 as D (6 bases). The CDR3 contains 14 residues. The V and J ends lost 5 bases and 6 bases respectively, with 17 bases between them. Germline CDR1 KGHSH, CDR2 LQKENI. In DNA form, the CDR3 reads TGTGCCAGCTCATCAGGGGCAGTTTTAGTCGAGCAGTACTTC. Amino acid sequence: CASSSGAVLVEQYF.

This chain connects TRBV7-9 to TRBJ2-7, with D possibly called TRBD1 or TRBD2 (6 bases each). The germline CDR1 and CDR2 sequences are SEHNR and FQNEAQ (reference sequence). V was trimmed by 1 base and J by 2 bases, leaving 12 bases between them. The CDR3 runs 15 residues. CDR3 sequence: CASSLGQDYPYEQYF. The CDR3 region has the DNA TGTGCCAGCAGCTTAGGACAGGACTACCCCTACGAGCAGTACTTC. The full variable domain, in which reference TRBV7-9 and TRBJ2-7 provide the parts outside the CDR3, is DTGVSQNPRHKITKRGQNVTFRCDPISEHNRLYWYRQTLGQGPEFLTYFQNEAQLEKSRLLSDRFSAERPKGSFSTLEIQRTEQGDSAMYLCASSLGQDYPYEQYFGPGTRLTVT.

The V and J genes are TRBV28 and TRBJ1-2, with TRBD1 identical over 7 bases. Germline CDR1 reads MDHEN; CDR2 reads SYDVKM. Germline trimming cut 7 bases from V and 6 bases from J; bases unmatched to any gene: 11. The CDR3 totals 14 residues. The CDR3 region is CASTYADRNDGYTF. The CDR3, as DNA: TGTGCCAGCACGTATGCGGACAGGAACGATGGCTACACCTTC.

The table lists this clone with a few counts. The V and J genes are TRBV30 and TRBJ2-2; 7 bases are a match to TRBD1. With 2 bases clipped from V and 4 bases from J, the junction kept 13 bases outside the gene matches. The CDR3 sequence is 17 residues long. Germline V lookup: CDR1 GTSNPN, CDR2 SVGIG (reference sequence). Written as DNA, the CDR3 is TGTGCCTGGAGTCCACTTTGGACAGGAACGGGCACCGGGGAGCTGTTTTTT. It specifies CAWSPLWTGTGTGELFF.